The rows below give T cell receptor beta chains drawn from one sample of a study. TCRdb re-called the 5' RACE reads with MiXCR, one entry per CDR3 protein. This sample has about 32,000 distinct CDR3 sequences; approximately 24% occur once, and the top ten carry roughly 4.5%. Sample: memory CD4+ T cells sorted from blood. These receptors were obtained from a female donor with breast cancer. Each CDR3 is given with its conserved first and last residue. Fields, in order: V gene, J gene, clone size, CDR3 protein. The size of a clone is reported for some rows only, either as once, few or many, or as a class for expanded clones.

>TRBV11-2|TRBJ2-7|few
CASSGRDRSYEQYF
>TRBV5-6|TRBJ1-5|-
CASSLGGQTAKQPQHF
>TRBV27|TRBJ2-3|many
CASSLFQGGTDTQYF
>TRBV7-9|TRBJ2-3|-
CASSSAGRELTDTQYF
>TRBV7-6|TRBJ1-1|-
CASSLIGGRTEAFF
>TRBV5-1|TRBJ1-2|few
CASSLARGDGYTF
>TRBV5-1|TRBJ2-7|many
CASSLVQGVYEQYF
>TRBV7-9|TRBJ2-7|-
CASSSIRGGQPYEQYF
>TRBV20-1|TRBJ2-7|-
CSARGTKDYEQYF
>TRBV7-3|TRBJ2-7|-
CASLEGTYEQYF
>TRBV5-5|TRBJ2-7|few
CASSLSGASTYEQYF
>TRBV6-2/TRBV6-3|TRBJ2-1|few
CASSTPEGANEQFF
>TRBV5-1|TRBJ2-1|-
CASDTGTGFFSYNEQFF
>TRBV4-2|TRBJ2-1|-
CASSQTSGTSLEQFF
>TRBV5-1|TRBJ1-2|many
CASGLDYGYTF
>TRBV7-3|TRBJ2-1|few
CASSLTGTSRGGYNEQFF
>TRBV6-1|TRBJ1-2|many
CASSDRPPYGYTF
>TRBV2|TRBJ2-4|-
CASSLFSPISKNIQYF
>TRBV4-3|TRBJ1-2|few
CASSQGQGAYGYTF
>TRBV4-1|TRBJ2-1|many
CASSQRYSRTGASYNEQFF
>TRBV28|TRBJ2-1|few
CASSLSASGDNEQFF
>TRBV12-3/TRBV12-4|TRBJ2-2|few
CASSSRQGLSTGELFF
>TRBV12-3/TRBV12-4|TRBJ2-1|-
CASSSGLAGGAYNEQFF
>TRBV27|TRBJ2-5|many
CASSLGETQYF
>TRBV18|TRBJ2-7|-
CASSPEPTYEQYF
>TRBV27|TRBJ2-7|-
CASSLTGGRYEQYF
>TRBV5-6|TRBJ2-3|few
CASSPTSGGTDTQYF
>TRBV12-3/TRBV12-4|TRBJ1-5|few
CASSLSYPRGEVAQHF
>TRBV6-2/TRBV6-3|TRBJ2-5|few
CASSYFRRAETQYF
>TRBV18|TRBJ2-7|many
CASSPTTGVEQYF
>TRBV7-2|TRBJ2-7|few
CASSLEADYEQYF
>TRBV28|TRBJ2-2|few
CASSRTVNTGELFF
>TRBV7-9|TRBJ2-4|-
CASSLTTSAKNIQYF
>TRBV6-5|TRBJ1-1|-
CASGLEVMNTEAFF
>TRBV27|TRBJ1-1|many
CASSLLVGGTEAFF
>TRBV7-7|TRBJ1-3|-
CASSRRTQDLSGNTIYF
>TRBV9|TRBJ2-7|many
CASSVAAGPGGEQYF
>TRBV6-5|TRBJ1-5|many
CASSYSGGRGGSNQPQHF
>TRBV7-9|TRBJ2-7|many
CASSYFSAPTRHF
>TRBV7-3|TRBJ2-2|many
CASSSAGTSNTGELFF
>TRBV6-5|TRBJ1-4|-
CASTNGGQGMIEKLFF